This T cell receptor beta chain was captured by sequencing in a study of early T cells in non-severe SARS-CoV-2 infection. A word on this clonotype: The antigen is unknown.

Unique molecular identifiers were added to individual cDNA molecules. TCRdb reanalysed the 5' RACE reads using MiXCR and keeps one entry per CDR3 protein. Among some 55,000 distinct CDR3 sequences, about 12% were seen once, and the ten largest hold roughly 2.5%. Study-level findings and limits: Reliance on VDJdb matching favored anti-spike CD8 responses; private and CD4 specificities were missed.

The sample was whole blood, taken at baseline. The sequence came from an adult who was a healthcare worker with PCR-confirmed SARS-CoV-2 infection or an uninfected control (not recorded which).

The CDR3 nucleotides are TGCAGTGCTAGAGATCCTAGCGGGAGTAGGGGTGAGCAGTTCTTC. This translates into CSARDPSGSRGEQFF. This rearrangement joins TRBV20-1 to TRBJ2-1; 10 bases line up with TRBD2. The CDR3 runs 15 residues. V lost 0 bases and J lost 9; bases outside the gene matches: 8. Germline lookup yields CDR1 DFQATT and CDR2 SNEGSKA (reference sequence).